A single sample is the source of the 19 T cell receptor beta chains below, sequenced in a study of CD8 T cell repertoires and HIV-1 epitope variants. The data were produced by immunoSEQ multiplex PCR, yet TCRdb's version contains in-frame clones alone and is incomplete. The profile shows a few thousand clones, 65% to 70% of them singletons. Which antigens these TCRs recognize remains unknown. The sequenced material came from cultured CD8+ T cells derived from PBMCs. These receptors all come from a male donor with HIV.

This chain links TRBV4-1 with TRBJ2-1, with D tentatively TRBD1 or TRBD2 (6 bases each). Trimming stripped 0 bases from V and 7 bases from J, with 13 bases between. This CDR3 is 15 amino acids long. Germline CDR1 is MGHRA and CDR2 is YSYEKL. The CDR3 loop reads CASSQDSGGGNEQFF. The CDR3 DNA follows: TGCGCCAGCAGCCAAGATAGCGGAGGGGGGAATGAGCAGTTCTTC.

The chain carries TRBV10-3 and TRBJ1-2; TRBD1 aligns across 8 bases. This CDR3 region has 13 residues. Germline CDR1 is ENHRY and CDR2 is SYGVKD. With V trimmed by 10 bases and J by 4 bases, 8 bases remained unmatched. CDR3 sequence (DNA): TGTGCCACCCTGACAGGGGAGGGCTATGGCTACACCTTC. Amino acids: CATLTGEGYGYTF.

V gene TRBV6-1 combines with J gene TRBJ1-3; 9 nucleotides agree with TRBD1. The CDR3 runs to 13 residues. Looked up from germline, CDR1 is MNHNS and CDR2 is SASEGT. With 6 bases clipped from V and 6 bases from J, the junction kept 3 bases outside the gene matches. CDR3 DNA sequence: TGTGCCAGCAGACTACAGGGGGCAAACACCATATATTTT. Amino acid sequence: CASRLQGANTIYF.

J is TRBJ2-1 and V is TRBV27; unclear D gene. Germline lookup yields CDR1 MNHEY and CDR2 SMNVEV (reference sequence). Trimming stripped 5 bases from V and 4 bases from J, with 9 bases between. The CDR3 consists of 13 residues. The CDR3 nucleotides read TGTGCCAGCAGTCCCCTAAGTTACAATGAGCAGTTCTTC. It encodes CASSPLSYNEQFF.

In DNA, the CDR3 is TGTGCCAGCAGCTCCCCCCAGGGGGGCTATGGCTACACCTTC. Amino acids: CASSSPQGGYGYTF. The chain carries TRBV12-1 and TRBJ1-2; the D call in the table, TRBD1, was not verified against the DNA. TRBV12-1 is listed as a pseudogene. The CDR3 spans 14 residues.

This clone has more than one count but fewer than ten. The chain joins TRBV27 to TRBJ2-7, with D perhaps TRBD1 (6 bases). The CDR3 has 15 amino acids. CDR1 is MNHEY, CDR2 SMNVEV, per germline (reference sequence). V lost 0 bases and J 3 bases, leaving 12 bases between the germline ends. CDR3 DNA: TGTGCCAGCAGTTTATCACCAGGGGTACACTACGAGCAGTACTTC. Its protein is CASSLSPGVHYEQYF.

This clone has only a few counts. This chain links TRBV10-3 with TRBJ1-2; a weak D match, TRBD1 (5 bases). This CDR3 spans 13 amino acids. Trimming took off 0 bases at V and 4 bases at J, with 6 bases between the two ends. CDR1 ENHRY and CDR2 SYGVKD come from the germline V gene. CDR3: CAISESTGYGYTF. DNA of the CDR3: TGTGCCATCAGTGAGTCAACAGGCTATGGCTACACCTTC.

The gene calls are TRBV6-5 and TRBJ1-1; D is perhaps TRBD1 (6 bases). With 0 bases removed from V and 8 bases from J, the gap between germline ends came to 19 bases. The CDR3 consists of 16 residues. CDR1 and CDR2 (germline): MNHEY, SVGAGI. The CDR3 sequence is CASSYSTTGLDSEAFF. DNA for the CDR3: TGTGCCAGCAGTTACTCGACAACAGGGCTTGATTCCGAAGCTTTCTTT.

This sequence joins TRBV30 and TRBJ1-3; the D gene is possibly TRBD1 (6 bases). The CDR3 has 15 amino acids. V gave up 0 bases and J gave up 4 bases, with 13 bases separating them. Looked up from germline, CDR1 is GTSNPN and CDR2 is SVGIG (reference sequence). The chain's CDR3 is CAWSVGGYPGNTIYF. The CDR3 nucleotides are TGTGCCTGGAGTGTAGGGGGATACCCCGGAAACACCATATATTTT.

This clone ranks as medium-sized (0.01 to 0.1%). The CDR3 nucleotides are TGCGCCAGCAGCCAAGATAGGGGGGAATTAAGAGAAGCTTTCTTT. This translates into CASSQDRGELREAFF. The chain has TRBV4-3 and TRBJ1-1, with a tentative D call TRBD1 (6 bases). The CDR3 totals 15 residues. In germline, CDR1 is LGHNA, CDR2 YSLEER. Trimming left V 0 bases short and J 8 bases short, with 16 bases between.

This clone was counted a single time. The chain uses TRBV9 and TRBJ2-3, with TRBD2 matching 10 bases. CDR1 SGDLS and CDR2 YYNGEE come from the germline V gene. V was pared by 0 bases and J by 7 bases, with 17 bases of the junction left unmatched. There are 19 residues in the CDR3. CDR3 loop: CASSVVGGLIAGGSNTQYF. CDR3 DNA sequence: TGTGCCAGCAGCGTAGTCGGGGGGTTAATAGCGGGAGGCAGCAATACGCAGTATTTT. The full variable domain, in which reference TRBV9 and TRBJ2-3 provide the parts outside the CDR3, is DSGVTQTPKHLITATGQRVTLRCSPRSGDLSVYWYQQSLDQGLQFLIQYYNGEERAKGNILERFSAQQFPDLHSELNLSSLELGDSALYFCASSVVGGLIAGGSNTQYFGPGTRLTVL.

The J gene is TRBJ2-7, the V gene TRBV6-5, with D perhaps TRBD2 (5 bases). With 7 bases removed from V and 0 bases from J, the gap between germline ends came to 13 bases. The CDR3 is 14 amino acids. Germline CDR1 is MNHEY and CDR2 is SVGAGI. The CDR3 region is CASKEGYGSYEQYF. In DNA, the CDR3 is TGTGCCAGCAAAGAGGGCTACGGCTCCTACGAGCAGTACTTC.

In this sample, this clone turned up once. V gene TRBV5-3 combines with J gene TRBJ1-6; 11 nucleotides align to TRBD1. TRBV5-3 is annotated as an ORF whose role is uncertain. The CDR3 runs 16 residues. The ends lost 4 bases at V and 6 bases at J; junction bases unmatched: 6. CDR3 sequence reads: CARSRGQGESNSPLHF. CDR3 coding DNA: TGTGCCAGAAGCCGGGGACAGGGGGAAAGTAATTCACCCCTCCACTTT.

V usage is TRBV10-2 and J usage is TRBJ2-7; D remains unclear. The CDR3 has 13 residues. V was clipped by 3 bases and J by 0 bases, with 6 bases between them. The germline V gene encodes CDR1 WSHSY and CDR2 SAAADI. The CDR3 coding sequence is TGCGCCAGCAGTGAAGGGTACTCCTACGAGCAGTACTTC. Translation gives CASSEGYSYEQYF.

The rearrangement joins TRBV21-1 to TRBJ1-6. TRBV21-1 is recorded as a pseudogene. The CDR3 contains 17 residues. The CDR3 region has the DNA TGTGCCAGCAGCTTTTACCACGTATGCTCCTATAATTCACCCCTCCACTTT. It translates to CASSFYHVCSYNSPLHF.

By share, this clone counts as large (0.1 to 1%). The chain couples TRBV5-1 to TRBJ2-7, with D uncertain. The germline gives CDR1 SGHRS, CDR2 YFSETQ. V lost 4 bases and J 3 bases, leaving 14 bases between the germline ends. CDR3 length: 14 residues. For the CDR3, the DNA is TGCGCCAGCAGCCCTGAGTTGGATTACTACGAGCAGTACTTC. It is translated as CASSPELDYYEQYF.

This clone showed up just a few times. The gene calls are TRBV4-3 and TRBJ1-3; the D is unclear. The CDR3 has 16 amino acids. Germline CDR1 reads LGHNA; CDR2 reads YSLEER. Deletions cut 0 bases from V and 0 bases from J, with 9 bases between. CDR3 amino acids: CASSQDSSFSGNTIYF. Here the CDR3 DNA reads TGCGCCAGCAGCCAAGATTCAAGTTTCTCTGGAAACACCATATATTTT.

The chain carries TRBV19 and TRBJ1-5; TRBD1 matches at 7 bases. The trim removed 5 bases at V and 10 bases at J, leaving 8 bases unmatched. This CDR3 has 13 amino acids. The germline gives CDR1 LNHDA, CDR2 SQIVND (reference sequence). CDR3 amino acids: CASSAGTAFPQHF. The DNA for the CDR3 is TGTGCCAGTAGTGCCGGGACAGCTTTTCCCCAGCATTTT. Looking up the rest from reference TRBV19 and TRBJ1-5 gives the full variable domain: DGGITQSPKYLFRKEGQNVTLSCEQNLNHDAMYWYRQDPGQGLRLIYYSQIVNDFQKGDIAEGYSVSREKKESFPLTVTSAQKNPTAFYLCASSAGTAFPQHFGDGTRLSIL.

The chain is built from TRBV27 and TRBJ2-7; D gene ambiguous. CDR1 and CDR2 from the germline V gene are MNHEY and SMNVEV (reference sequence). The CDR3 totals 16 residues. The germline V and J ends were trimmed by 2 bases and 0 bases, with 14 bases remaining between them. The CDR3 is CASSLNLGRSSYEQYF. For the CDR3, the DNA is TGTGCCAGCAGTTTAAATTTGGGAAGAAGCTCCTACGAGCAGTACTTC.